The entry that follows covers one T cell receptor (beta chain) sequence. Its antigen is not yet known. No much larger clone exists at a distance of one base, and base qualities are not known. From the cysteine through the phenylalanine, the CDR3 covers 15 amino acids. The read is trimmed to its CDR3 DNA, 45 bases read in frame from base 1. The V end gives up 4 bases and the J end 2 bases, leaving 7 bases in the junction not matched to a gene. CDR1 and CDR2, looked up from the germline V gene, are SGHDN and FVKESK. The immunoSEQ Assay was used to sequence TCRbeta CDR3 regions. After extraction, genomic DNA underwent amplification by bias-controlled multiplex PCR, followed by high-throughput sequencing. The study's own analysis went as follows. To quantify the absolute abundance of every unique TCRbeta CDR3 region, sequences were collapsed and filtered. T cell fraction was estimated by normalizing TCRbeta template counts to usable DNA, which was measured by amplifying reference genes present in all nucleated cells. Repertoire TCRs were annotated as SARS-CoV-2-specific by exact matching of V gene, CDR3 amino acid sequence and J gene to a known reactive TCR set. MIRA supplied the reference SARS-CoV-2 TCR set, which was filtered for enrichment in COVID-19-positive ImmuneCODE repertoires so that public or cross-reactive TCRs were removed. Drawing on the MIRA antigens, annotated TCRs were analysed further at the level of specific ORF or position within ORF. Breadth was defined as annotated unique rearrangements over total unique productive rearrangements; depth was the summed frequency of those rearrangements. Two-sided Wilcoxon rank-sum tests were applied when comparing TCR breadth between groups. Not all clones reach the TCRdb copy of this immuneACCESS table, which keeps in-frame sequences only. Checked studies attribute under half of the gap to unresolved V genes and leave the rest unexplained. V, J and clone size derive from that table, while D and trimming were established from the DNA sequence. The sample data list around 240,000 clones, and around 87% of these were observed just once. About 10% of the sample is in the top ten clones.

The data stem from a study of Ad26.COV2.S vaccination and SARS-CoV-2 variants (dated by TCRdb to the early 2020s). Broadly, across the study: Vaccine-arm donors came from COV1001, a multicentre, randomized, double-blind, placebo-controlled phase I-IIa trial of Ad26.COV2.S in healthy adults. Dosing of Ad26.COV2.S was intramuscular, at either 5x10^10 or 1x10^11 viral particles, delivered as one shot or as two shots spaced 56 days apart. TCRbeta repertoire sequencing served as the tool for gauging how specific and how broad the SARS-CoV-2-reactive T cell receptors were following Ad26.COV2.S vaccination. The TCR-sequenced set comprised around 30 samples: some 20 Ad26.COV2.S vaccine recipients, 5 placebo recipients and 8 SARS-CoV-2 convalescent individuals. Trial participants were randomized into five groups of five: low-dose or high-dose Ad26.COV2.S given once or twice, or placebo on both occasions. Investigators did not know the trial group allocation while performing experiments and assessing outcomes.

General study outcomes and caveats: Spike-specific TCR breadth was higher in Ad26.COV2.S recipients than in placebo recipients (P = 0.0014). The study lacked the statistical power to compare responses across vaccine doses or regimens. After vaccination, substantial breadth of spike-specific CD8+ and CD4+ T cell responses was reported. Non-spike TCR breadth was comparable between vaccine and placebo recipients, consistent with the vaccine containing only spike. It was noted by the authors that total T cell responses may have been underestimated by the TCR breadth and depth analyses.

Sample treatment or condition, as interpreted from the label and publication: 19 received Ad26.COV2.S at low or high dose, single or two shots; about 5 received placebo; per-sample allocation not given. Repertoires of vaccine and placebo recipients were sequenced from samples collected on day 63 after the first injection. Cohort 1b enrolled about two dozen adults aged 18-55 years at a single site in Boston, USA, between 29 July and 7 August 2020. Ad26.COV2.S was a replication-incompetent adenovirus type 26 vector that expressed a prefusion-stabilized SARS-CoV-2 spike protein derived from the original Wuhan strain.

The sequencing used peripheral blood, collected in a trial of Ad26.COV2.S vaccine versus placebo. The chain joins TRBV14 to TRBJ2-5; 7 bases in between match TRBD1. This sequence was found in a person aged 18-60 years who received the Ad26.COV2.S COVID-19 vaccine or a placebo. The CDR3 reads CASSLITGVQETQYF. The bases read TGTGCCAGCAGCCTTATAACAGGGGTGCAAGAGACCCAGTACTTC.